The 11 T cell receptor beta chains given below trace back to one sample, sequenced in a study of blood T cells in healthy people across ages (dated by TCRdb to 2015 to 2017). Receptor libraries were prepared by 5' RACE. The run used an Illumina HiSeq 2500. The second PCR ran for about 6 to 12 cycles and used a J-beta primer mix along with a sample-barcoded 5' primer. Clones were called with MiXCR by TCRdb after fastp trimmed the public reads at Q25, and only in-frame beta chains were retained. Rows are combined by CDR3 protein, so each entry shows the most common genes and DNA. The sample data list some 1.6 million distinct CDR3 sequences, and about 35% of these were observed just once. Around 10% of the sample lies in the top ten. The sequencing input was blood. Source of these receptors: a woman in her thirties in good health.

This rearrangement joins TRBV5-1 to TRBJ2-7, with D tentatively TRBD2 (6 bases). The CDR3 consists of 14 residues. The V and J ends lost 0 bases and 3 bases respectively, with 10 bases between them. Germline loops: CDR1 SGHRS, CDR2 YFSETQ. CDR3 residues: CASSLVGGIYEQYF. CDR3 DNA sequence: TGCGCCAGCAGCTTGGTTGGAGGGATCTACGAGCAGTACTTC. The variable domain in full, completed from reference TRBV5-1 and TRBJ2-7, reads KAGVTQTPRYLIKTRGQQVTLSCSPISGHRSVSWYQQTPGQGLQFLFEYFSETQRNKGNFPGRFSGRQFSNSRSEMNVSTLELGDSALYLCASSLVGGIYEQYFGPGTRLTVT.

This clonotype was found a few times. The V call is TRBV6-1, the J call TRBJ2-1; 11 bases align to TRBD2. V trimming: 6 bases; J trimming: 1 base; junction bases outside the gene matches: 14. The CDR3 contains 19 residues. Looked up from germline, CDR1 is MNHNS and CDR2 is SASEGT. The chain's CDR3 is CASSRLAGIPLGSYNEQFF. As DNA, the CDR3 is TGTGCCAGCAGCCGACTAGCGGGGATTCCCCTCGGATCCTACAATGAGCAGTTCTTC.

The chain employs TRBV20-1 and TRBJ2-3; D is ambiguous. The germline V gene encodes CDR1 DFQATT and CDR2 SNEGSKA (reference sequence). Trimming took off 5 bases at V and 3 bases at J, with 9 bases between the two ends. The CDR3 extends over 12 amino acids. CDR3 nucleotide sequence: TGCAGTGCTTTCCACGGTACAGATACGCAGTATTTT. It specifies CSAFHGTDTQYF.

On this clonotype: This may come from a read error, since a much larger clone is one base off. The chain couples TRBV5-1 to TRBJ2-2; D may be TRBD2 (5 bases). This CDR3 is built from 14 residues. CDR1 and CDR2 (germline): SGHRS, YFSETQ. The V gene lost 2 bases and the J gene lost 1 base, with 6 bases spanning the gap. The chain's CDR3 is CASSFAGNTGELFF. The CDR3 DNA reads as TGCGCCAGCAGCTTTGCGGGGAACACCGGGGAGCTGTTTTTT.

The chain recombines TRBV30 with TRBJ2-7; maybe TRBD1 (5 bases). The V end was cut by 3 bases, the J end by 2 bases, with 8 bases between. The CDR3 spans 12 residues. Germline V gives CDR1 GTSNPN, CDR2 SVGIG (reference sequence). The CDR3 DNA reads TGTGCCTGGAGGGCAGGGCCCTACGAGCAGTACTTC. Translating it yields CAWRAGPYEQYF.

V and J are TRBV6-6 and TRBJ1-1; the match to TRBD1 covers 10 bases. The CDR3 sequence is 15 residues long. V shed 5 bases, J shed 3 bases, and the junction held 6 bases outside the gene matches. CDR1 MNHNY and CDR2 SVGAGI come from the germline V gene (reference sequence). CDR3 protein: CASSPQDRGYTEAFF. The CDR3 bases are TGTGCCAGCAGTCCCCAGGACAGGGGGTACACTGAAGCTTTCTTT.

In its sample, this clonotype was seen a few times. The chain couples TRBV30 to TRBJ2-3; D call uncertain. Germline CDR1 reads GTSNPN; CDR2 reads SVGIG (reference sequence). The V end was cut by 1 base, the J end by 6 bases, with 8 bases between. The CDR3 consists of 12 residues. CDR3 sequence reads: CAWSASVDTQYF. The CDR3 region has the DNA TGTGCCTGGAGTGCCAGCGTCGATACGCAGTATTTT.

The genes are TRBV3-1 and TRBJ2-4; TRBD2 matches at 11 bases. With 4 bases clipped from V and 8 bases from J, the junction kept 7 bases outside the gene matches. CDR1 and CDR2 from the germline V gene are LGHDT and YNNKEL (reference sequence). The CDR3 runs to 15 residues. The CDR3 here is CASSLPTSGTYIQYF. The CDR3 DNA reads as TGTGCCAGCAGCCTCCCGACTAGCGGGACTTACATTCAGTACTTC.

Worth noting for this clonotype: This may come from a read error, since a much larger clone is one base off. The J gene is TRBJ2-5, the V gene TRBV2; D is ambiguous. The CDR3 contains 13 residues. The germline V and J ends were trimmed by 3 bases and 1 base, with 6 bases remaining between them. Germline V gene data show CDR1 as SNHLY and CDR2 as FYNNEI. DNA of the CDR3: TGTGCCAGCAGTGAGGAGTTCCAAGAGACCCAGTACTTC. The encoded protein is CASSEEFQETQYF.

Turning to this clonotype: This may stem from a read error, because a much larger clone lies one nucleotide away. This chain links TRBV5-6 with TRBJ2-7; D gene unclear. Germline values: CDR1 SGHDT, CDR2 YYEEEE. The CDR3 has 15 amino acids. DNA of the CDR3: TGTGCCAGCAGCTCCTCCAACCAGTTCTCCTACGGGCAGTACTTC. The encoded protein is CASSSSNQFSYGQYF.

The chain joins TRBV20-1 to TRBJ2-6; D is unclear. The length of the CDR3 is 11 residues. Trimming left V 8 bases short and J 4 bases short, with 6 bases between. Germline V CDR1 and CDR2: DFQATT, SNEGSKA (reference sequence). CDR3 bases: TGCAGTCCCCGGGGGGCCAACGTCCTGACTTTC. This translates into CSPRGANVLTF.